This is a list of T cell receptor beta chains from one sample in a study of identical twins. Each CDR3 protein is one row after TCRdb ran MiXCR on the 5' RACE reads. The table includes 200,000 to 250,000 distinct CDR3 sequences, under 8.5% detected once. Separately, the same data were catalogued under a study of T cells expressing NK-cell markers.

Sequences were obtained from CD8+ T cells sorted from blood. These TCRs come from a woman younger than 35 in good health. Each CDR3 is given without its conserved first and last residue. The size field is filled for only some rows; it gives once, few, many or a size class.

abundance	v_gene	j_gene	CDR3aa
.	TRBV25-1	TRBJ1-1	ASGQGRGDTEAF
few	TRBV6-1	TRBJ1-1	ASRDSSMNTEAF
few	TRBV6-2/TRBV6-3	TRBJ2-7	ASSSRGGPTYEQY
many	TRBV10-3	TRBJ2-1	AQSGSSYNEQF
many	TRBV10-3	TRBJ2-1	AISESTTDRGIIYNEQF
many	TRBV6-2/TRBV6-3	TRBJ1-1	ASRFMTGNTEAF
.	TRBV12-3/TRBV12-4	TRBJ2-1	ASGTTIEQF
many	TRBV27	TRBJ2-7	ASSLTGTGRHEQY
.	TRBV12-3/TRBV12-4	TRBJ1-3	ASSPRQGSAGNTIY
.	TRBV9	TRBJ2-1	ASSGGEGGGPQAYNEQF
few	TRBV11-3	TRBJ1-2	ASSGGQGIWYGYT
few	TRBV5-5	TRBJ2-7	ASSYSPGGSYEQY
few	TRBV6-6	TRBJ1-1	ASSYSTSEAF
many	TRBV7-9	TRBJ2-7	ASSSTAIYEQY
few	TRBV3-1	TRBJ1-1	ASSHKWQARHTEAF
many	TRBV5-1	TRBJ1-1	ASSRGVTEAF
.	TRBV6-2/TRBV6-3	TRBJ2-3	ASRGIVFRETGTDTQY
few	TRBV4-1	TRBJ1-5	ASSQGPGQGNNQPQH
.	TRBV12-3/TRBV12-4	TRBJ2-7	ASSFLAGGFYEQY
.	TRBV5-1	TRBJ2-2	ASSFYANTGELF
.	TRBV5-4	TRBJ2-3	ASSLAYGLTDTQY
.	TRBV11-2	TRBJ2-7	ASSFSGITYEQY
.	TRBV27	TRBJ2-3	ASSLVGAAQY
few	TRBV12-3/TRBV12-4	TRBJ2-7	ASNLPGQGFYEQY
many	TRBV2	TRBJ1-2	ASPNRGLSGYT
many	TRBV27	TRBJ1-2	ASSLGQGIGGYT
many	TRBV12-3/TRBV12-4	TRBJ2-7	ASSHIKTGDEQY
few	TRBV12-3/TRBV12-4	TRBJ1-2	ASSLDRVSAGYT
many	TRBV11-2	TRBJ2-3	ASSLGGGPDTQY
.	TRBV6-1	TRBJ1-5	ACRRGSNQPQH
.	TRBV30	TRBJ1-5	AWDRGQGSNQPQH
many	TRBV10-3	TRBJ2-7	AISDREISYEQY
.	TRBV5-5	TRBJ2-1	ASSHSGGYNEQF